This record concerns one T cell receptor (beta chain) sequence. At the DNA level, this CDR3 is encoded by other sequences in the same sample as well. Participants' reported clinical history set cohort assignment. In the 2 weeks before study entry, exposed participants met a COVID-19 case, which was PCR-confirmed or clinician-diagnosed. From germline, CDR1 is MDHEN and CDR2 SYDVKM. The CDR3 length is 13 residues. Trimming removed 5 bases at V and 4 bases at J, with 12 bases between. The source of the sample is a study of blood T cell repertoires in COVID-19. Study-level information: Sites in the United States, Italy and Spain provided acute and convalescent COVID-19 samples.

TCRdb's copy holds only in-frame clones and misses some; the assay was immunoSEQ multiplex PCR. The sample has roughly 430,000 clones; about 88% are singletons. Sequencing used PBMCs or T cells enriched from blood (not recorded which). This receptor was taken from a woman in her late teens or twenties who had been exposed to COVID-19. The chain links TRBV28 to TRBJ2-7; tentatively, D is TRBD1 (5 bases). The CDR3 spells CASSLPGLYEQYF. The CDR3 region has the DNA TGTGCCAGCAGTCTCCCAGGGCTTTACGAGCAGTACTTC.